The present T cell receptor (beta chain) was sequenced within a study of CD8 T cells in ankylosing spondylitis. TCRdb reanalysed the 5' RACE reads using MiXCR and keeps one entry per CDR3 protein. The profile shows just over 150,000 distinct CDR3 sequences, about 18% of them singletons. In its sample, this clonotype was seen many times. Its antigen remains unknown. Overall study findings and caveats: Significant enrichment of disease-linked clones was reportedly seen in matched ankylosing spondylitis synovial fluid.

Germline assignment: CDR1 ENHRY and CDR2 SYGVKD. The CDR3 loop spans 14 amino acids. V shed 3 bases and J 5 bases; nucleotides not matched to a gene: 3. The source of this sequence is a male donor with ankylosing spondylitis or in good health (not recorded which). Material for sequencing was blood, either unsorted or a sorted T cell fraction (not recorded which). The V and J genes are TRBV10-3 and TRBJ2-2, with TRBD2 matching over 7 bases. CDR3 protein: CAISDPLATGELFF. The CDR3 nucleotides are TGTGCCATCAGTGACCCACTAGCGACCGGGGAGCTGTTTTTT.